Following are 30 T cell receptor beta chains from one sample sequenced in a study of molecular identifiers for immune sequencing clone quantification. TCRdb re-derived calls from the PCR reads in MiXCR, one entry per CDR3 protein. This repertoire shows over 85,000 distinct CDR3 sequences, about 35% found once; its top ten account for 9.7%. The sequencing input was naive CD8+ T cells from blood, with Jurkat cell RNA spiked in. Subset described: FACS-sorted CD8+CD4-CCR7+CD45RA+ naive T cells. The receptors were sampled from a human donor in good health. Some libraries in this study had Jurkat cell RNA spiked in.

The chain uses TRBV28 and TRBJ1-5; D unresolved. In germline, CDR1 is MDHEN, CDR2 SYDVKM. The CDR3 has 15 amino acids. Trimming took off 0 bases at V and 1 base at J, with 7 bases between the two ends. CDR3 protein: CASSLWILSNQPQHF. For the CDR3, the DNA is TGTGCCAGCAGTTTATGGATTTTGAGCAATCAGCCCCAGCATTTT.

A note on this clonotype: At one of its ends the junction is not consistent with the germline gene, which may arise from a read error. This rearrangement joins TRBV28 to TRBJ2-3; TRBD1 or TRBD2 may be the D gene (7 bases each). CDR3 size: 15 residues. The germline V gene has CDR1 MDHEN and CDR2 SYDVKM. The DNA for the CDR3 is TGTGCCAGCAGTCCCCGACTAGCAGGGACAGATACGCTGTATTTT. This translates into CASSPRLAGTDTLYF.

This chain joins TRBV28 and TRBJ2-7; 10 bases are shared with TRBD1. This CDR3 spans 14 amino acids. The V gene end was trimmed by 7 bases and the J gene end by 4 bases; junction bases not matched to a gene: 7. In germline, CDR1 is MDHEN, CDR2 SYDVKM. The CDR3 nucleotides read TGTGCCAGCACCGGGACAGGGGATTTGTACGAGCAGTACTTC. Its protein product is CASTGTGDLYEQYF.

The chain links TRBV28 to TRBJ1-4; TRBD1 aligns across 7 bases. This CDR3 region has 16 residues. The junction had 12 bases not matched to a gene; V was cut back by 5 bases and J by 6 bases. Looked up from germline, CDR1 is MDHEN and CDR2 is SYDVKM. Here the CDR3 DNA reads TGTGCCAGCAGTCGCCAGATGGGAGGGGGCTATGAAAAACTGTTTTTT. Translated: CASSRQMGGGYEKLFF.

A remark on this clonotype: Germline and junction disagree at one end, which may indicate a read error. This rearrangement joins TRBV4-2 to TRBJ2-3; D possibly corresponds to TRBD1 (6 bases). This CDR3 has 15 amino acids. From germline, CDR1 is LGHNA and CDR2 YNFKEQ. CDR3 loop: CASSSGTYPTDTQNF. CDR3 DNA: TGTGCCAGCTCGTCCGGGACATATCCCACAGATACGCAGAATTTT.

Remarks on this clonotype: A read error is possible here, since a much larger clone lies one base away. V usage is TRBV7-9 and J usage is TRBJ2-5; D gene ambiguous. The CDR3 loop spans 14 amino acids. Germline V CDR1 and CDR2: SEHNR, FQNEAQ (reference sequence). The DNA of the CDR3 is TGTGCCAGCAACTTACCAGCGTCCCAAGAGACCCAGTACTTC. As protein: CASNLPASQETQYF. Combining the CDR3 with reference TRBV7-9 and TRBJ2-5 gives the whole variable domain DTGVSQNPRHKITKRGQNVTFRCDPISEHNRLYWYRQTLGQGPEFLTYFQNEAQLEKSRLLSDRFSAERPKGSFSTLEIQRTEQGDSAMYLCASNLPASQETQYFGPGTRLLVL.

A few counts support this clonotype. The junction and the germline gene differ at one end; a read error may be behind it. V usage is TRBV9 and J usage is TRBJ2-5; 12 bases map to TRBD2. Per the germline V gene, CDR1 is SGDLS and CDR2 is YYNGEE. This CDR3 contains 14 residues. The CDR3 bases are TGTGCCAGCAGCGGAAGACTAGCGGGAGAGACCCAGTGCTTC. Translated, it gives CASSGRLAGETQCF.

The chain carries TRBV5-1 and TRBJ1-5; D might be TRBD1 (5 bases). CDR3 length: 15 residues. Trimming shortened V by 0 bases and J by 0 bases, and 7 bases separated the two germline ends. CDR1 and CDR2 (germline): SGHRS, YFSETQ. CDR3 bases: TGCGCCAGCAGCTTGGAGGGACCTAGCAATCAGCCCCAGCATTTT. It specifies CASSLEGPSNQPQHF.

In its sample, this clonotype was seen many times. This chain links TRBV28 with TRBJ2-3; 7 bases are a match to TRBD1. The V gene's germline CDR1 is MDHEN and CDR2 SYDVKM. The CDR3 sequence is 15 residues long. The J segment lost 5 bases and the V segment lost 2 bases, leaving 7 bases of the junction unmatched. The CDR3 reads CASSLEAGGGDTQYF. The CDR3 nucleotides read TGTGCCAGCAGTTTAGAGGCAGGGGGTGGAGATACGCAGTATTTT. Complete variable domain (other parts from reference TRBV28 and TRBJ2-3): DVKVTQSSRYLVKRTGEKVFLECVQDMDHENMFWYRQDPGLGLRLIYFSYDVKMKEKGDIPEGYSVSREKKERFSLILESASTNQTSMYLCASSLEAGGGDTQYFGPGTRLTVL.

Comment on this clonotype: A read error may be the cause here, since a much bigger clone is one base away. The chain couples TRBV6-6 to TRBJ2-7; 15 positions match TRBD2. The CDR3 consists of 17 residues. The germline V gene has CDR1 MNHNY and CDR2 SVGAGI (reference sequence). CDR3 residues: CASSYPGLAGGAYERYF. The CDR3 bases are TGTGCCAGCAGTTACCCCGGACTAGCGGGAGGGGCCTACGAGCGGTACTTC.

This clonotype was seen many times. The chain recombines TRBV2 with TRBJ2-5; D unclear. The V gene lost 8 bases and the J gene lost 5 bases, with 15 bases spanning the gap. Per germline, CDR1 SNHLY and CDR2 FYNNEI. The CDR3 is 13 residues long. This chain's CDR3 is CASQTNLDETQYF. The CDR3 bases are TGTGCCAGCCAGACAAATTTAGATGAGACCCAGTACTTC.

A remark on this clonotype: A much larger clone lies a single base off, so this may be a read error. The chain combines TRBV11-2 with TRBJ2-3; no definite D call. This CDR3 has 16 residues. The germline V gene has CDR1 SGHAT and CDR2 FQNNGV. In nucleotides, the CDR3 is TGTGCCAGCAGCCACGGCTTGGGCGCGGATCTAGATACGCAGTTTTTT. Residues: CASSHGLGADLDTQFF. Full variable domain (rest looked up from reference TRBV11-2 and TRBJ2-3): EAGVAQSPRYKIIEKRQSVAFWCNPISGHATLYWYQQILGQGPKLLIQFQNNGVVDDSQLPKDRFSAERLKGVDSTLKIQPAKLEDSAVYLCASSHGLGADLDTQFFGPGTRLTVL.

This clonotype was counted between two and nine times. CDR3 sequence (DNA): TGTGCCACCGGGGCGGGACAGGGTTATCAGCCCCAGCATTTT. It translates to CATGAGQGYQPQHF. The V call is TRBV24-1, the J call TRBJ1-5; 9 bases match TRBD1. Germline-derived CDR1 and CDR2 are KGHDR and SFDVKD. The J segment lost 5 bases and the V segment lost 9 bases, leaving 7 bases of the junction unmatched. This CDR3 spans 14 amino acids.

The chain is built from TRBV20-1 and TRBJ2-7; D gene ambiguous. V lost 5 bases and J lost 2, with 7 bases in between. This CDR3 region has 11 residues. Germline V gives CDR1 DFQATT, CDR2 SNEGSKA (reference sequence). The CDR3 here is CSASVTYEQYF. The DNA for the CDR3 is TGCAGTGCTTCCGTTACCTACGAGCAGTACTTC.

This clonotype was counted ten times or more. V and J are TRBV2 and TRBJ2-5; the D is unclear. Germline-derived CDR1 and CDR2 are SNHLY and FYNNEI. The CDR3 is made up of 17 amino acids. Trimming removed 3 bases from V and 2 bases from J, with 19 bases in between. CDR3: CASSDGGPQPIQETQYF. In DNA form, the CDR3 reads TGTGCCAGCAGTGACGGTGGGCCACAGCCGATACAAGAGACCCAGTACTTC.

The J gene is TRBJ2-1, the V gene TRBV4-3; 9 nucleotides match TRBD1. Germline values: CDR1 LGHNA, CDR2 YSLEER. There are 15 residues in the CDR3. The V and J ends lost 2 bases and 9 bases, in that order; junction bases with no gene match: 8. This chain's CDR3 is CASSQHPDRGAEQFF. The CDR3, as DNA: TGCGCCAGCAGCCAACACCCTGACAGGGGGGCTGAGCAGTTCTTC.

The rearrangement uses TRBV29-1 and TRBJ2-2, with TRBD1 matching 12 bases. The CDR3 is 14 amino acids. V shed 3 bases, J shed 4 bases, and the junction held 0 bases outside the gene matches. In germline, CDR1 is SQVTM, CDR2 ANQGSEA. The CDR3 region has the DNA TGCAGCGTTGAGGGACAGGGGGCCACCGGGGAGCTGTTTTTT. Translated, it gives CSVEGQGATGELFF.

V usage is TRBV6-2 or TRBV6-3 and J usage is TRBJ2-4; 12 nucleotides align to TRBD2. The germline V gene has CDR1 MNHEY and CDR2 SVGEGT. This CDR3 has 14 residues. The V segment lost 5 bases and the J segment 6 bases; nucleotides outside the gene matches: 2. The CDR3 nucleotides read TGTGCCAGCAGTGAACTAGCGGGAGGAAACATTCAGTACTTC. It translates to CASSELAGGNIQYF.

Regarding this clonotype: This could be a read error, since a much larger clone is one nucleotide away. The V call is TRBV28, the J call TRBJ2-5; TRBD1 agrees at 7 bases. CDR1 MDHEN and CDR2 SYDVKM come from the germline V gene. J lost 5 bases, V lost 5 bases, and 11 bases had no gene match. This CDR3 region has 15 residues. In nucleotides, the CDR3 is TGTGCCAGCAGTATTGGACAGGCCACCAGGGAGACCCAGTACTTC. Translating gives CASSIGQATRETQYF.

This clonotype was detected ten times or more. The chain is built from TRBV27 and TRBJ1-6; 8 bases map to TRBD1. Germline V gene sequence: CDR1 MNHEY, CDR2 SMNVEV (reference sequence). Losses at the gene ends were 4 bases for V and 8 bases for J; bases not matched to a gene: 10. This CDR3 is 16 amino acids long. The CDR3 DNA reads as TGTGCCAGCAGTTCCAAGACAGGGGTTTTCGATTCACCCCTCCACTTT. The encoded protein is CASSSKTGVFDSPLHF.

CDR3: CASSYSSSITYEQYF. DNA for the CDR3: TGTGCCAGCAGTTATAGTTCCTCGATCACCTACGAGCAGTACTTC. V is TRBV27 and J is TRBJ2-7; D is uncertain. V was trimmed by 4 bases and J by 2 bases, leaving 15 bases between them. This CDR3 is 15 amino acids long. Per germline, CDR1 MNHEY and CDR2 SMNVEV (reference sequence).

CDR3 protein: CASSPTTLSPLHF. The CDR3 nucleotides read TGTGCCAGCAGCCCAACCACCCTCTCACCCCTCCACTTT. V and J are TRBV7-9 and TRBJ1-6; D call uncertain. The germline gives CDR1 SEHNR, CDR2 FQNEAQ (reference sequence). There are 13 residues in the CDR3. Trimming stripped 5 bases from V and 10 bases from J, with 12 bases between.

As to this clonotype: This sequence may be a read error, since a much larger clone differs from it by one base. This rearrangement joins TRBV7-2 to TRBJ2-7; a possible D gene is TRBD1 (6 bases). CDR1 is SGHTA and CDR2 is FQGNSA in the germline V gene. There are 13 residues in the CDR3. The DNA of the CDR3 is TGTGCCAGCAGCCCCAGGGGCGCCTACGCGCAGTACTTC. This codes for CASSPRGAYAQYF.

At least ten counts were recorded for this clonotype. This chain joins TRBV7-2 and TRBJ2-3; 9 positions agree with TRBD2. The CDR3 is made up of 14 amino acids. Germline CDR1 and CDR2: SGHTA and FQGNSA. V dropped 8 bases and J dropped 4; count of bases not matched to a gene: 7. CDR3 DNA: TGTGCCAGCGGCTGGGGCGGGAGGGCAGATACGCAGTATTTT. This encodes CASGWGGRADTQYF.

The rearrangement joins TRBV9 to TRBJ1-6, with unresolved D. Per the germline V gene, CDR1 is SGDLS and CDR2 is YYNGEE. The V gene lost 0 bases and the J gene lost 6 bases, with 7 bases spanning the gap. This CDR3 spans 14 amino acids. The CDR3 region has the DNA TGTGCCAGCAGCGTAGATGTCCTTAATTCACCCCTCCACTTT. Its translation is CASSVDVLNSPLHF.

This clonotype was seen many times. Here the CDR3 reads CASSSLSSSADTQYF. The CDR3 DNA follows: TGTGCCAGCAGCTCCCTCTCATCTAGCGCAGATACGCAGTATTTT. The chain joins TRBV7-2 to TRBJ2-3, with D possibly being TRBD2 (6 bases). Germline V lookup: CDR1 SGHTA, CDR2 FQGNSA. The CDR3 has 15 amino acids. Between the trimmed V and J ends, which lost 4 bases and 4 bases, there was a span of 15 bases.

This clonotype was seen a few times. The rearrangement joins TRBV28 to TRBJ1-2, with a possible D match to TRBD1 (5 bases). The germline V gene encodes CDR1 MDHEN and CDR2 SYDVKM. V was shortened by 4 bases and J by 7 bases, with 25 bases between the two germline ends. The CDR3 spans 17 residues. The CDR3 reads CASSSAPRGAPILGYTF. CDR3 nucleotide sequence: TGTGCCAGCAGTTCAGCCCCAAGGGGAGCTCCTATCCTTGGCTACACCTTC.

Concerning this clonotype: A much more abundant neighbour one base away suggests this may be a read error. This chain uses TRBV28 with TRBJ2-1; the match to TRBD2 covers 7 bases. V dropped 3 bases and J dropped 8; count of bases not matched to a gene: 16. The germline gives CDR1 MDHEN, CDR2 SYDVKM. The CDR3 runs 17 residues. CDR3 DNA sequence: TGTGCCAGCAGTTTCCCCCCAAGCGGGACTGGGTTCGATGAGCAGTTCTTC. It specifies CASSFPPSGTGFDEQFF.

Ten or more counts support this clonotype. The CDR3 sequence is CASSFQLETQYF. In DNA, the CDR3 is TGTGCCAGCAGTTTCCAGTTGGAGACCCAGTACTTC. The J gene is TRBJ2-5, the V gene TRBV12-3 or TRBV12-4; D not certain. V shed 3 bases and J shed 5 bases, with 7 bases lying between them. There are 12 residues in the CDR3.

This clonotype was detected ten times or more. The chain is built from TRBV25-1 and TRBJ2-3; D is unresolved. Trimming cost V 5 bases and J 3 bases, with 0 bases left between them. Germline V gene lookup returns CDR1 MGHDK and CDR2 SYGVNS. The CDR3 loop spans 10 amino acids. CDR3 region: CASSTDTQYF. CDR3 nucleotides: TGTGCCAGCAGTACAGATACGCAGTATTTT.